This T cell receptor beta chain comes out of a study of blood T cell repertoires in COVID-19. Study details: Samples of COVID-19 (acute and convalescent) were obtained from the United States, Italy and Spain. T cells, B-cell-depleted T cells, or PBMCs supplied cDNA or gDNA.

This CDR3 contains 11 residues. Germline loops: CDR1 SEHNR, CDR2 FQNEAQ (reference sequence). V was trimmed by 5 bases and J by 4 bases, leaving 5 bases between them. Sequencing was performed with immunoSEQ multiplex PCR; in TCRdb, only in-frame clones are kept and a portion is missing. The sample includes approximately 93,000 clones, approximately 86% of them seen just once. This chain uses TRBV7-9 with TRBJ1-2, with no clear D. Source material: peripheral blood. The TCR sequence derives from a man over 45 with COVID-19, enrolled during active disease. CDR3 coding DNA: TGTGCCAGCAGCCAGGCCTATGGCTACACCTTC. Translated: CASSQAYGYTF.